This entry concerns a single T cell receptor (beta chain). Its antigen is unknown. Amplification used 60 Vbeta primers and 13 Jbeta primers. Sequencing was performed with immunoSEQ multiplex PCR; in TCRdb, only in-frame clones are kept and a portion is missing. The sample consists of about 200,000 clones, less than 80% of them appearing once. V dropped 4 bases and J dropped 3 bases, with 10 bases sitting between them. The germline gives CDR1 SGHDT, CDR2 YYEEEE. The CDR3 covers 13 residues. The sample comes from a study of cytomegalovirus exposure and HLA in healthy donors. For the study at large: Some 180 million T cells yielded more than 90 million unique TCR beta sequences in earlier analysis.

Study-level results: High sensitivity and specificity were reportedly achieved when the classifier diagnosed cytomegalovirus status.

This chain links TRBV5-6 with TRBJ1-2; a possible D gene is TRBD1 (5 bases). This receptor was identified in a girl aged 2 to 10 in good health and CMV-seronegative. The material sequenced was PBMCs. In nucleotides, the CDR3 is TGTGCCAGCAGCCGGGGGGGAGACTATGGCTACACCTTC. It codes for CASSRGGDYGYTF.